The clone carrying this T cell receptor (beta chain) has at least ten counts. Antigen unknown. Germline CDR1 reads SGHTA; CDR2 reads FQGNSA. Trimming took 7 bases from V and 8 from J; bases not matched to a gene: 16. The CDR3 loop spans 15 amino acids. Each CDR3 protein gets one entry after TCRdb re-called the reads with MiXCR. The sample shows over 450,000 distinct CDR3 sequences, 10% to 12% of them seen only once. This entry comes from a study of T cell repertoires in cytomegalovirus infection. Across the whole study: From public TCR beta signatures came an indication of both CMV infection and matching HLA type.

Study outcomes and limitations: HLA-C-restricted TCR beta clonotypes specific for CMV led the ex vivo response.

Material for sequencing was PBMCs. The chain uses TRBV7-2 and TRBJ1-2; TRBD1 agrees at 7 bases. The sequence derives from a human donor in good health (CMV status not recorded). Some clones in this sample may be carry-over from other donors' samples. CDR3 DNA: TGTGCCAGCACCGTAACGGGGAGGGGGCTAGGGGGCTACACCTTC. Amino acid sequence: CASTVTGRGLGGYTF.